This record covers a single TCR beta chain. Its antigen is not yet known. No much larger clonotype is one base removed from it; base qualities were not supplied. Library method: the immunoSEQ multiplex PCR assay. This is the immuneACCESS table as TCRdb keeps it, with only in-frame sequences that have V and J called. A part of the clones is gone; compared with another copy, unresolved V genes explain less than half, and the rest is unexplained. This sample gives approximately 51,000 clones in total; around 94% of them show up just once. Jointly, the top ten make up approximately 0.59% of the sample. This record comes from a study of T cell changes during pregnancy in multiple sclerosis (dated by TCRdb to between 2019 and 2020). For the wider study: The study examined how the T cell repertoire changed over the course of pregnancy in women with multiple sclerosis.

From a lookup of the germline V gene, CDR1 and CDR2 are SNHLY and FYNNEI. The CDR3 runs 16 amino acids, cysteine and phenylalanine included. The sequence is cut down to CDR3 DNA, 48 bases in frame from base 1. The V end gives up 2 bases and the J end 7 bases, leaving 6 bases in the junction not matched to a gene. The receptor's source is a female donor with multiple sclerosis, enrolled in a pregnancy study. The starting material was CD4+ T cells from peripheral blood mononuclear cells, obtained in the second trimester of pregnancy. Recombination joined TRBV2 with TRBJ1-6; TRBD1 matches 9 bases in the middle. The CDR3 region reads CASSERQDRGNSPLHF. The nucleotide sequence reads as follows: TGTGCCAGCAGTGAACGCCAGGACAGGGGAAATTCACCCCTCCACTTT.